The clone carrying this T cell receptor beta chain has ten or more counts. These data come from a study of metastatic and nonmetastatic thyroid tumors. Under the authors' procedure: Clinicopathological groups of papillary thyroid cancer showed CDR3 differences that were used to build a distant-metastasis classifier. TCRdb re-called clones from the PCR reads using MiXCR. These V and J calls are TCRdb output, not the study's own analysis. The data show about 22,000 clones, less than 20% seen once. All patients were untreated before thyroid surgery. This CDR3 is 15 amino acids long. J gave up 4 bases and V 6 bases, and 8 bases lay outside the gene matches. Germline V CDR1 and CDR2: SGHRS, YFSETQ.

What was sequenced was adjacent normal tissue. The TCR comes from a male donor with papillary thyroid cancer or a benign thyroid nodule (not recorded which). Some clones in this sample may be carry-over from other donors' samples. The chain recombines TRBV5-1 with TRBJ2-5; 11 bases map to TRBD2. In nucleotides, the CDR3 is TGCGCCAGCACCTTTTTAGCGGGAGGGGGAGAGACCCAGTACTTC. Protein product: CASTFLAGGGETQYF.